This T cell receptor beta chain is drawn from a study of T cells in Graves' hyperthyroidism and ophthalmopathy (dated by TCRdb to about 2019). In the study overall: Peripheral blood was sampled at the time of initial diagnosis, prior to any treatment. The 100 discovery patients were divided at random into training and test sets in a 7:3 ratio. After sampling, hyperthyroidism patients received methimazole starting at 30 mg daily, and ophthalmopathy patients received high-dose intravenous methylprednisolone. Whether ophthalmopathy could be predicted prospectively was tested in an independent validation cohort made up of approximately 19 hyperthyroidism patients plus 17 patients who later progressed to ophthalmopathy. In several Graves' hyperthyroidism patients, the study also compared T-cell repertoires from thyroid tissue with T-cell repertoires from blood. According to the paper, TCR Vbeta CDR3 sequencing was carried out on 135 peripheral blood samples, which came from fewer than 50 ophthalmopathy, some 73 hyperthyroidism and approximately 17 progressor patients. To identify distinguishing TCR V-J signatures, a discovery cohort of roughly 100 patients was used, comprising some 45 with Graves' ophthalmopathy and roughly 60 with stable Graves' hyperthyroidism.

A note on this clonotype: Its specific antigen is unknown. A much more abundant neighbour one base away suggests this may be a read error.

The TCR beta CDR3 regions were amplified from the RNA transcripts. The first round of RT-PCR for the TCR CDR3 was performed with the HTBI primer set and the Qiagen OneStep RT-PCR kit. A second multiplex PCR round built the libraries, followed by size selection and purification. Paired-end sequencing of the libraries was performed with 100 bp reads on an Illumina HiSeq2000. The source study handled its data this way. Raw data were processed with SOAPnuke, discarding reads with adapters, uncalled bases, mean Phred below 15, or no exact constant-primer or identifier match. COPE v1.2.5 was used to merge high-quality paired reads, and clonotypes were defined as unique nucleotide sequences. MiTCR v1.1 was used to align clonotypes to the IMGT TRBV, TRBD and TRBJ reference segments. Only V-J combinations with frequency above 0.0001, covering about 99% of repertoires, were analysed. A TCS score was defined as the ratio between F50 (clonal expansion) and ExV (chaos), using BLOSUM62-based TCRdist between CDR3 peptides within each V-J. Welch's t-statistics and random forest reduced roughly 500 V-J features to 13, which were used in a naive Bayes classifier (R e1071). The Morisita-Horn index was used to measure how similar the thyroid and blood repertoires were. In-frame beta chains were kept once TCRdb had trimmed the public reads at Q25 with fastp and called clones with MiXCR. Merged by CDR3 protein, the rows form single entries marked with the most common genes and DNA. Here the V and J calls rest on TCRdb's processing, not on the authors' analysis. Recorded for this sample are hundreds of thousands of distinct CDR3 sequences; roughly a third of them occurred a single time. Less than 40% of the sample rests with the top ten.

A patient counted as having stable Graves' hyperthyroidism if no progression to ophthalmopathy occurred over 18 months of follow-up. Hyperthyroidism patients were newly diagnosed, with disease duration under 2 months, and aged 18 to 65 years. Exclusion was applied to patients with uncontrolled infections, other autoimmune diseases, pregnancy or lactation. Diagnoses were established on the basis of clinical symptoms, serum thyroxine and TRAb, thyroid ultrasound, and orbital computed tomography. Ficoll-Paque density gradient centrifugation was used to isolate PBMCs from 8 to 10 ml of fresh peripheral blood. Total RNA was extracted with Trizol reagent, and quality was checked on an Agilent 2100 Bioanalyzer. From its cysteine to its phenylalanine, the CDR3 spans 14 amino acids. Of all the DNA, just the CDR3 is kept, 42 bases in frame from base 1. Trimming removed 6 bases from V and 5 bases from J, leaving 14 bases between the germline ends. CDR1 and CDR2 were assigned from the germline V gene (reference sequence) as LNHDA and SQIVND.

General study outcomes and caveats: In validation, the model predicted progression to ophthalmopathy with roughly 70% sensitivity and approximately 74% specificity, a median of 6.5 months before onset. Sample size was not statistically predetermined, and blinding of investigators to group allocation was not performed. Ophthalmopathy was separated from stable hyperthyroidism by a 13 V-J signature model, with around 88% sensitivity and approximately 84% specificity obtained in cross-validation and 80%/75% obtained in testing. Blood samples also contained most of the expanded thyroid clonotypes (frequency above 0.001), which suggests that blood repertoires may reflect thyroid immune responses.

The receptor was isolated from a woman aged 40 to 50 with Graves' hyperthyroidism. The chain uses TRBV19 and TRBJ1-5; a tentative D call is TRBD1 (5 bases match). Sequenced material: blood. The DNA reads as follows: TGTGCCAGTAGGGGGAGACAGACCCATCAGCCCCAGCATTTT. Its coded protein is CASRGRQTHQPQHF.